This TCR beta chain came from a study of beta chain features in type 1 diabetes. Whole-study findings and limits: A closer apparent resemblance between naive, central memory and Treg TCRB repertoires was seen in patients than in healthy donors.

Averaging about 0.12 L, one heparinised blood draw came from each individual donor. By way of CD45RO/CCR7/CD25/CD127/CD95/CD27, the CD4+ regulatory, stem cell-like memory, central memory and naive cells were sorted. This clone has only a few counts. Antigen: not known. Trimming shortened V by 6 bases and J by 4 bases, and 13 bases separated the two germline ends. This CDR3 spans 14 amino acids. CDR1 and CDR2 (germline): SGHNT, YENEEA. The entirety of the isolated RNA underwent reverse transcription, so expressed TCRB transcripts were sequenced. The method was immunoSEQ multiplex PCR; TCRdb's version includes in-frame clones alone and lacks a portion of them. The data contain 300,000 to 350,000 clones, around 13% of them seen just once; the ten biggest clones take up around 7%.

The receptor was derived from a man in his thirties or forties in good health. Sequencing input: central memory CD4+ T cells from blood. The V gene is TRBV11-3, the J gene TRBJ2-1, with D uncertain. CDR3 in amino acids: CASSFSGGYNEQFF. CDR3 DNA: TGTGCCAGCAGTTTCAGTGGTGGATACAATGAGCAGTTCTTC.